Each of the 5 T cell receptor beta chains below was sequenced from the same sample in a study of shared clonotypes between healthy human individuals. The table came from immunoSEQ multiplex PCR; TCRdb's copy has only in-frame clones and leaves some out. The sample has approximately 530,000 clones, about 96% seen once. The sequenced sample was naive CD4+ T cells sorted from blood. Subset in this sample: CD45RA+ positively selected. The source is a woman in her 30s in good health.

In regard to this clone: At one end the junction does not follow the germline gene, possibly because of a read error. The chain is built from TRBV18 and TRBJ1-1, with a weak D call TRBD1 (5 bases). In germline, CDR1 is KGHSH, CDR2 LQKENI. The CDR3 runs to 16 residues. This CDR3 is CASTPSPGRLNTEAFF. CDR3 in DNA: TGTGCCAGCACACCCTCCCCGGGGCGGCTTAACACTGAAGCTTTCTTT.

This CDR3 reads CASSSPVLLGDTQYF. The DNA of the CDR3 is TGTGCCAGCAGTTCGCCCGTGCTTCTGGGAGATACGCAGTATTTT. The chain couples TRBV28 to TRBJ2-3, with D unclear. CDR3 length: 15 residues. Trimming took off 4 bases at V and 5 bases at J, with 16 bases between the two ends. Germline CDR1 reads MDHEN; CDR2 reads SYDVKM.

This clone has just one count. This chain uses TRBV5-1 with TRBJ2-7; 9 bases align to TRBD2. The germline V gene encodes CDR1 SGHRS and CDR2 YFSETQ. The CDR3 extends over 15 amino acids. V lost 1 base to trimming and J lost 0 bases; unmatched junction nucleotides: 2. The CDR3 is CASSLISGGSYEQYF. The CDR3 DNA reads TGCGCCAGCAGCTTGATTAGCGGGGGCTCCTACGAGCAGTACTTC.

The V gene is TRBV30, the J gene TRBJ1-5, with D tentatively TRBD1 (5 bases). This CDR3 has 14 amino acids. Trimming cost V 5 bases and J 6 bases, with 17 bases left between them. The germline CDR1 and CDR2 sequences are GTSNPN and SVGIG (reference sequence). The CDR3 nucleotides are TGTGCCTGGGGGAGGGGCCAGGCCGGTCAGCCCCAGCATTTT. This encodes CAWGRGQAGQPQHF.

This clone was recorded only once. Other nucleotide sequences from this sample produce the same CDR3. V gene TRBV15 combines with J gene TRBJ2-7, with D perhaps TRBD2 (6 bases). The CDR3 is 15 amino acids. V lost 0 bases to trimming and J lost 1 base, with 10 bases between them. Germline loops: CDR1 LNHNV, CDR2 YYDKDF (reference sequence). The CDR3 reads CATSRDLGGSYEQYF. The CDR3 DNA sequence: TGTGCCACCAGCAGAGATTTGGGGGGATCCTACGAGCAGTACTTC.